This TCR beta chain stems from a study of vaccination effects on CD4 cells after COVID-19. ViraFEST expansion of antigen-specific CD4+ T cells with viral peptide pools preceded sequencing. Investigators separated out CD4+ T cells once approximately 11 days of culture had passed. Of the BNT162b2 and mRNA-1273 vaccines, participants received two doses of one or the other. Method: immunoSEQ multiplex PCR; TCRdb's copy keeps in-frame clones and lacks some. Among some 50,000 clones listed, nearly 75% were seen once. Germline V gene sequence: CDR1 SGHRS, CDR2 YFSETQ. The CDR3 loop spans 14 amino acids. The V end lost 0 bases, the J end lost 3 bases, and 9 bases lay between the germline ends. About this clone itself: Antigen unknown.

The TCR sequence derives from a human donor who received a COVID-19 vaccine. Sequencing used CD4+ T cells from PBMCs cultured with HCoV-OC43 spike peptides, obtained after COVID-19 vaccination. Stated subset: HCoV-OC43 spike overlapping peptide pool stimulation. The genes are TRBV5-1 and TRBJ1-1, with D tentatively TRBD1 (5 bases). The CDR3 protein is CASSLAGSDTEAFF. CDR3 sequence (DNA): TGCGCCAGCAGCTTGGCAGGGTCCGACACTGAAGCTTTCTTT.